One and the same sample provided the 32 T cell receptor beta chains below, sequenced in a study of T cell changes during pregnancy in multiple sclerosis. Measured with immunoSEQ multiplex PCR; TCRdb has only the in-frame clones, and not every one. The sample lists 85,000 to 100,000 clones, 85% to 95% occurring once. The sample was peripheral blood, taken after pregnancy. These receptors all stem from a female donor with multiple sclerosis, enrolled in a pregnancy study.

This sequence joins TRBV7-9 and TRBJ1-4, with D unresolved. The V and J ends lost 6 bases and 0 bases respectively, with 20 bases between them. CDR1 is SEHNR, CDR2 FQNEAQ, per germline (reference sequence). This CDR3 comprises 18 residues. CDR3 DNA sequence: TGTGCCAGCAGTCAAATACTTGGAGGGCCGGCAACTAATGAAAAACTGTTTTTT. Translated: CASSQILGGPATNEKLFF.

V is TRBV30 and J is TRBJ2-1; 7 bases map to TRBD2. The trim removed 1 base at V and 10 bases at J, leaving 4 bases unmatched. The CDR3 consists of 12 residues. Germline loops: CDR1 GTSNPN, CDR2 SVGIG (reference sequence). The CDR3 reads CAWSEAGIEQFF. The CDR3 region has the DNA TGTGCCTGGAGTGAAGCGGGGATCGAGCAGTTCTTC.

The chain employs TRBV2 and TRBJ1-6; D perhaps matches TRBD1 (5 bases). Deletions cut 0 bases from V and 5 bases from J, with 11 bases between. The germline V gene encodes CDR1 SNHLY and CDR2 FYNNEI. The length of the CDR3 is 16 residues. The CDR3 sequence: CASSEARRVDNSPLHF. The CDR3, as DNA: TGTGCCAGCAGTGAAGCGCGCAGGGTCGATAATTCACCCCTCCACTTT.

The gene calls are TRBV6-1 and TRBJ2-6, with D hard to call. Germline V CDR1 and CDR2: MNHNS, SASEGT. The CDR3 is 15 amino acids. The germline V and J ends were trimmed by 2 bases and 0 bases, with 5 bases remaining between them. This chain's CDR3 is CASSERFSGANVLTF. Here the CDR3 DNA reads TGTGCCAGCAGTGAACGGTTCTCTGGGGCCAACGTCCTGACTTTC.

The genes are TRBV19 and TRBJ1-5; tentatively, D is TRBD1 (6 bases). The germline gives CDR1 LNHDA, CDR2 SQIVND (reference sequence). This CDR3 comprises 15 residues. Trimming shortened V by 5 bases and J by 7 bases, and 18 bases separated the two germline ends. This CDR3 reads CASSATRGRWQPQHF. In DNA, the CDR3 is TGTGCCAGTAGTGCTACCAGGGGTCGCTGGCAGCCCCAGCATTTT.

The J gene is TRBJ1-5, the V gene TRBV27; 10 nucleotides line up with TRBD1. Germline CDR1 is MNHEY and CDR2 is SMNVEV (reference sequence). The J segment lost 6 bases and the V segment lost 6 bases, leaving 5 bases of the junction unmatched. The CDR3 has 14 residues. CDR3 in DNA: TGTGCCAGCAGGCCGGGACAGGGGTCTCAGCCCCAGCATTTT. It codes for CASRPGQGSQPQHF.

The chain joins TRBV6-6 to TRBJ2-7; TRBD1 agrees at 9 bases. The trim removed 4 bases at V and 2 bases at J, leaving 9 bases unmatched. The CDR3 sequence is 16 residues long. Germline lookup yields CDR1 MNHNY and CDR2 SVGAGI (reference sequence). Written as DNA, the CDR3 is TGTGCCAGCAGTTCCCAAGACAGGGGGTCTCCCTACGAGCAGTACTTC. Translation gives CASSSQDRGSPYEQYF.

J is TRBJ1-1 and V is TRBV13; 8 bases agree with TRBD1. CDR3 length: 14 residues. V lost 5 bases, J lost 1 base, and 3 bases stayed unmatched. Germline V gene data show CDR1 as PRHDT and CDR2 as FYEKMQ (reference sequence). CDR3 residues: CASSPGQGNTEAFF. CDR3 nucleotide sequence: TGTGCCAGCAGCCCTGGACAGGGGAACACTGAAGCTTTCTTT.

V gene TRBV5-6 combines with J gene TRBJ2-2; TRBD2 matches 7 bases. CDR1 and CDR2 (germline): SGHDT, YYEEEE. The ends lost 7 bases at V and 6 bases at J; junction bases unmatched: 6. This CDR3 spans 13 amino acids. CDR3 DNA sequence: TGTGCCAGCTCCACGAGCGGGGCCGGGGAGCTGTTTTTT. This codes for CASSTSGAGELFF.

This chain connects TRBV7-2 to TRBJ2-7, with a tentative D call TRBD1 (5 bases). Trimming pared 2 bases from V and 2 bases from J, leaving 10 bases between. CDR1 is SGHTA and CDR2 is FQGNSA in the germline V gene. The CDR3 length is 14 residues. The CDR3 spells CASSLFSGPYEQYF. CDR3 nucleotide sequence: TGTGCCAGCAGCTTATTTTCAGGGCCCTACGAGCAGTACTTC. Based on the CDR3 plus reference TRBV7-2 and TRBJ2-7, the full variable domain is GAGVSQSPSNKVTEKGKDVELRCDPISGHTALYWYRQSLGQGLEFLIYFQGNSAPDKSGLPSDRFSAERTGGSVSTLTIQRTQQEDSAVYLCASSLFSGPYEQYFGPGTRLTVT.

The chain couples TRBV29-1 to TRBJ1-1; D is unclear. CDR3 length equals 12 residues. Trimming stripped 5 bases from V and 8 bases from J, with 15 bases between. Germline CDR1 reads SQVTM; CDR2 reads ANQGSEA. The CDR3, as DNA: TGCAGCGTTCGGTGGTGGACTTTGGAAGCTTTCTTT. This translates into CSVRWWTLEAFF.

The gene calls are TRBV29-1 and TRBJ2-5; 8 bases match TRBD2. The CDR3 contains 17 residues. Germline loops: CDR1 SQVTM, CDR2 ANQGSEA. With V trimmed by 6 bases and J by 0 bases, 15 bases remained unmatched. In nucleotides, the CDR3 is TGCAGCGTGCGAACGGCAGTACTAGCGGAAAACCAAGAGACCCAGTACTTC. Protein: CSVRTAVLAENQETQYF.

This chain uses TRBV7-9 with TRBJ2-1; 13 bases are shared with TRBD2. The CDR3 is 18 amino acids. The trim removed 5 bases at V and 3 bases at J, leaving 10 bases unmatched. Germline CDR1 and CDR2: SEHNR and FQNEAQ (reference sequence). The CDR3: CASSVTSGRRKLYNEQFF. In DNA, the CDR3 is TGTGCCAGCAGCGTGACTAGCGGGAGGCGTAAACTCTACAATGAGCAGTTCTTC.

The gene calls are TRBV5-1 and TRBJ2-1; maybe TRBD2 (7 bases). This CDR3 region has 14 residues. V lost 3 bases and J lost 7, with 14 bases in between. CDR1 and CDR2 (germline): SGHRS, YFSETQ. The CDR3 region has the DNA TGCGCCAGCAGCTCGGGGGGCTTAGGGAATGAGCAGTTCTTC. Translating it yields CASSSGGLGNEQFF.

The V gene is TRBV7-3, the J gene TRBJ1-2; TRBD1 is a possible D gene (5 bases). The CDR3 spans 13 residues. Germline-derived CDR1 and CDR2 are SGHTA and FQGTGA. V lost 2 bases and J lost 7, with 11 bases in between. Written as DNA, the CDR3 is TGTGCCAGCAGCTTAGCGGACAACGGTGGCTACACCTTC. This sequence encodes CASSLADNGGYTF. Looking up the rest from reference TRBV7-3 and TRBJ1-2 gives the full variable domain: GAGVSQTPSNKVTEKGKYVELRCDPISGHTALYWYRQSLGQGPEFLIYFQGTGAADDSGLPNDRFFAVRPEGSVSTLKIQRTERGDSAVYLCASSLADNGGYTFGSGTRLTVV.

The V call is TRBV6-1, the J call TRBJ2-5, with TRBD2 matching 7 bases. Germline assignment: CDR1 MNHNS and CDR2 SASEGT. The V and J ends lost 0 bases and 2 bases, in that order; junction bases with no gene match: 3. This CDR3 is built from 15 residues. The CDR3 spells CASSEAGGGQETQYF. CDR3 nucleotide sequence: TGTGCCAGCAGTGAAGCGGGGGGGGGACAAGAGACCCAGTACTTC.

This clone was recorded once. This chain links TRBV5-4 with TRBJ2-5, with D perhaps matching TRBD2 (6 bases). Germline assignment: CDR1 SGHNT and CDR2 YYREEE (reference sequence). The CDR3 spans 14 residues. The V and J ends lost 1 base and 5 bases respectively, with 12 bases between them. The CDR3 is CASSLPSREETQYF. The DNA of the CDR3 is TGTGCCAGCAGCTTGCCGAGTCGGGAGGAGACCCAGTACTTC. Using reference TRBV5-4 and TRBJ2-5 for the parts outside the CDR3, the full variable domain is ETGVTQSPTHLIKTRGQQVTLRCSSQSGHNTVSWYQQALGQGPQFIFQYYREEENGRGNFPPRFSGLQFPNYSSELNVNALELDDSALYLCASSLPSREETQYFGPGTRLLVL.

The chain uses TRBV7-8 and TRBJ2-1, with TRBD1 as a possible D gene (5 bases). Germline CDR1 SGHVS, CDR2 FQNEAQ. This CDR3 region has 16 residues. V was cut by 5 bases and J by 4 bases, with 18 bases left in between. The CDR3 DNA reads TGTGCCAGCAGCCCCCGCCGGACATCTCCTTACAATGAGCAGTTCTTC. Protein: CASSPRRTSPYNEQFF.

The V gene is TRBV6-6, the J gene TRBJ1-5; D not resolved. V lost 2 bases, J lost 1 base, and 3 bases lay in between. The CDR3 sequence is 13 residues long. The germline V gene has CDR1 MNHNY and CDR2 SVGAGI (reference sequence). CDR3 nucleotides: TGTGCCAGCAGTTACCAGAGCAATCAGCCCCAGCATTTT. Protein: CASSYQSNQPQHF.

The chain has TRBV5-4 and TRBJ2-7; 9 bases agree with TRBD2. The CDR3 length is 15 residues. The V gene end was trimmed by 5 bases and the J gene end by 2 bases; junction bases not matched to a gene: 8. From germline, CDR1 is SGHNT and CDR2 YYREEE (reference sequence). The chain's CDR3 is CASRHGTSRTYEQYF. In nucleotides, the CDR3 is TGTGCCAGCAGACACGGGACTAGCCGAACCTACGAGCAGTACTTC. The whole variable domain, remainder taken from reference TRBV5-4 and TRBJ2-7, is ETGVTQSPTHLIKTRGQQVTLRCSSQSGHNTVSWYQQALGQGPQFIFQYYREEENGRGNFPPRFSGLQFPNYSSELNVNALELDDSALYLCASRHGTSRTYEQYFGPGTRLTVT.

The chain links TRBV4-2 to TRBJ1-1; the D is unclear. The germline gives CDR1 LGHNA, CDR2 YNFKEQ. Trimming took 3 bases from V and 3 from J, leaving 11 bases between them. This CDR3 contains 14 residues. The CDR3 bases are TGTGCCAGCAGCCAGCAGGAGAGGGACACTGAAGCTTTCTTT. The encoded protein is CASSQQERDTEAFF.

The rearrangement uses TRBV7-3 and TRBJ2-2; TRBD1 might be the D (6 bases). There are 14 residues in the CDR3. Germline assignment: CDR1 SGHTA and CDR2 FQGTGA. V shed 5 bases and J shed 3 bases, with 10 bases lying between them. As DNA, the CDR3 is TGTGCCAGCAGCGCACAGGGATACACCGGGGAGCTGTTTTTT. Translating it yields CASSAQGYTGELFF. Together with reference TRBV7-3 and TRBJ2-2, the CDR3 gives the full variable domain: GAGVSQTPSNKVTEKGKYVELRCDPISGHTALYWYRQSLGQGPEFLIYFQGTGAADDSGLPNDRFFAVRPEGSVSTLKIQRTERGDSAVYLCASSAQGYTGELFFGEGSRLTVL.

The chain joins TRBV9 to TRBJ2-1, with D perhaps matching TRBD2 (6 bases). Looked up from germline, CDR1 is SGDLS and CDR2 is YYNGEE. The CDR3 covers 17 residues. The V end was cut by 0 bases, the J end by 4 bases, with 17 bases between. In DNA form, the CDR3 reads TGTGCCAGCAGCGTAGGTCACGGCGCGGGGATTTACAATGAGCAGTTCTTC. It yields the protein CASSVGHGAGIYNEQFF.

The table lists this clone with a count of one. V usage is TRBV5-4 and J usage is TRBJ2-3, with 8 bases that match TRBD2. V shed 2 bases, J shed 4 bases, and the junction held 6 bases outside the gene matches. CDR1 and CDR2 (germline): SGHNT, YYREEE (reference sequence). The length of the CDR3 is 15 residues. The CDR3 reads CASSLAGVPPDTQYF. DNA of the CDR3: TGTGCCAGCAGCTTAGCGGGAGTACCCCCAGATACGCAGTATTTT.

V and J are TRBV18 and TRBJ1-5, with 9 bases matching TRBD1. CDR3 length: 14 residues. Germline-derived CDR1 and CDR2 are KGHSH and LQKENI. The V segment lost 4 bases and the J segment 3 bases; nucleotides outside the gene matches: 1. In DNA form, the CDR3 reads TGTGCCAGCTCACGGGACAGGGACAATCAGCCCCAGCATTTT. Protein sequence: CASSRDRDNQPQHF.

The chain has TRBV6-5 and TRBJ1-4, with D hard to call. V was shortened by 10 bases and J by 1 base, with 13 bases between the two germline ends. Germline V lookup: CDR1 MNHEY, CDR2 SVGAGI. The CDR3 length is 14 residues. The CDR3 nucleotides read TGTGCCACCGGGAGAAGCGGAACTAATGAAAAACTGTTTTTT. It codes for CATGRSGTNEKLFF.

The chain joins TRBV11-2 to TRBJ1-6; TRBD1 might be the D (5 bases). This CDR3 contains 16 residues. The V end lost 1 base, the J end lost 9 bases, and 16 bases lay between the germline ends. Germline CDR1 and CDR2: SGHAT and FQNNGV. CDR3 protein: CASSLAGGDGGSPLHF. Here the CDR3 DNA reads TGTGCCAGCAGCTTAGCGGGGGGGGATGGGGGTTCACCCCTCCACTTT.

The V call is TRBV9, the J call TRBJ2-5; possibly TRBD2 for D (6 bases). Between the trimmed V and J ends, which lost 0 bases and 4 bases, there was a span of 10 bases. The CDR3 covers 14 residues. Germline V gene lookup returns CDR1 SGDLS and CDR2 YYNGEE. CDR3 nucleotides: TGTGCCAGCAGCGTAGACAGGAGGGGAGAGACCCAGTACTTC. Translation gives CASSVDRRGETQYF. The variable domain in full, with the rest retrieved from reference TRBV9 and TRBJ2-5, is DSGVTQTPKHLITATGQRVTLRCSPRSGDLSVYWYQQSLDQGLQFLIQYYNGEERAKGNILERFSAQQFPDLHSELNLSSLELGDSALYFCASSVDRRGETQYFGPGTRLLVL.

This clone was counted a single time. This chain links TRBV18 with TRBJ1-6; the D gene is possibly TRBD1 (5 bases). V lost 1 base and J lost 10, with 14 bases in between. This CDR3 contains 15 residues. CDR1 and CDR2 from the germline V gene are KGHSH and LQKENI. CDR3 DNA: TGTGCCAGCTCACCACGGCCAGGGAGGGACTCACCCCTCCACTTT. It translates to CASSPRPGRDSPLHF.

This chain uses TRBV28 with TRBJ1-5; D unclear. The CDR3 is 13 amino acids. In germline, CDR1 is MDHEN, CDR2 SYDVKM. With 6 bases removed from V and 0 bases from J, the gap between germline ends came to 6 bases. CDR3 nucleotides: TGTGCCAGCAGGGCGGATAGCAATCAGCCCCAGCATTTT. It specifies CASRADSNQPQHF.

V and J are TRBV5-1 and TRBJ2-7, with TRBD2 identical over 10 bases. The trim removed 5 bases at V and 2 bases at J, leaving 4 bases unmatched. The CDR3 has 14 residues. Looked up from germline, CDR1 is SGHRS and CDR2 is YFSETQ. CDR3 coding DNA: TGCGCCAGCAGACCCACTAGCGGGGCCTACGAGCAGTACTTC. Translating it yields CASRPTSGAYEQYF.

The chain has TRBV6-4 and TRBJ1-2; D remains ambiguous. The V gene lost 3 bases and the J gene lost 2 bases, with 7 bases spanning the gap. CDR1 is MRHNA, CDR2 SNTAGT, per germline. The CDR3 spans 13 residues. The CDR3 coding sequence is TGTGCCAGCAGTGAACGGTTAAACTATGGCTACACCTTC. Protein product: CASSERLNYGYTF.